The clone carrying this T cell receptor (beta chain) was recorded many times. There were TCR beta CDR3 regions amplified from RNA transcripts. Initially, a first-round RT-PCR of the TCR CDR3 employed the HTBI primer set. Via MiXCR, TCRdb re-called the multiplex PCR reads, giving one row per CDR3 protein. The sample holds around 420,000 distinct CDR3 sequences; less than 20% are singletons and the top ten take 13% to 15%. V was shortened by 1 base and J by 0 bases, with 9 bases between the two germline ends. The CDR3 has 16 residues. Germline V gives CDR1 SNHLY, CDR2 FYNNEI. The sample originates from a study of T cells in Graves' hyperthyroidism and ophthalmopathy. No progression to ophthalmopathy during 18 months of follow-up defined stable disease.

This chain joins TRBV2 and TRBJ2-2; D is perhaps TRBD2 (5 bases). The source of this sequence is a young woman with Graves' hyperthyroidism. The sequenced sample was blood. CDR3: CASSEDVGTNTGELFF. The DNA for the CDR3 is TGTGCCAGCAGTGAAGACGTCGGGACGAACACCGGGGAGCTGTTTTTT.